These 19 T cell receptor beta chains were sequenced from one sample in a study of cytomegalovirus exposure and HLA in healthy donors. PCR used 60 Vbeta primers and 13 Jbeta primers. Sequencing was performed with immunoSEQ multiplex PCR; in TCRdb, only in-frame clones are kept and a portion is missing. The table includes fewer than 200,000 clones, roughly 80% detected once. Sequenced material: PBMCs. The source is a female donor in good health and CMV-seronegative.

The CDR3 DNA reads as TGTGCCAGCAGCCAACTAGCGGGGGGAAACACCGGGGAGCTGTTTTTT. Residues: CASSQLAGGNTGELFF. The chain uses TRBV7-3 and TRBJ2-2; 12 bases line up with TRBD2. CDR3 size: 16 residues. Trimming cost V 5 bases and J 2 bases; bases outside gene matches: 3. Per germline, CDR1 SGHTA and CDR2 FQGTGA. The variable domain in full, completed from reference TRBV7-3 and TRBJ2-2, reads GAGVSQTPSNKVTEKGKYVELRCDPISGHTALYWYRQSLGQGPEFLIYFQGTGAADDSGLPNDRFFAVRPEGSVSTLKIQRTERGDSAVYLCASSQLAGGNTGELFFGEGSRLTVL.

CDR3 loop: CASSAYTSSGELFF. DNA for the CDR3: TGTGCCAGCAGTGCCTATACGAGTTCCGGGGAGCTGTTTTTT. The chain links TRBV11-3 to TRBJ2-2; no clear D. The V gene lost 6 bases and the J gene lost 6 bases, with 14 bases spanning the gap. This CDR3 has 14 amino acids. CDR1 is SGHNT, CDR2 YENEEA, per germline.

This CDR3 reads CASSRQGQGGNEQFF. The CDR3 nucleotides read TGTGCCAGCAGCCGTCAGGGACAGGGGGGCAATGAGCAGTTCTTC. J is TRBJ2-1 and V is TRBV4-2; 11 nucleotides line up with TRBD1. This CDR3 is built from 15 residues. V was pared by 4 bases and J by 6 bases, with 5 bases of the junction left unmatched. Per germline, CDR1 LGHNA and CDR2 YNFKEQ.

In this sample, this clone turned up once. The rearrangement links TRBV6-5 to TRBJ1-3; D ambiguous. CDR3 length: 14 residues. The germline CDR1 and CDR2 sequences are MNHEY and SVGAGI. The germline V and J ends were trimmed by 5 bases and 0 bases, with 8 bases remaining between them. The CDR3 DNA is TGTGCCAGCAGTACCTCTAACTCTGGAAACACCATATATTTT. Amino acids: CASSTSNSGNTIYF.

The rearrangement joins TRBV2 to TRBJ1-4; D not certain. CDR1 is SNHLY and CDR2 is FYNNEI in the germline V gene. The CDR3 is 15 residues long. V was shortened by 4 bases and J by 0 bases, with 9 bases between the two germline ends. The DNA for the CDR3 is TGTGCCAGCAGTGCGACACCTGCAACTAATGAAAAACTGTTTTTT. Translating it yields CASSATPATNEKLFF.

V usage is TRBV19 and J usage is TRBJ2-5; no clear D. The J call may be faulty, since TRBJ2-7 better matches the DNA end. CDR1 is LNHDA and CDR2 is SQIVND in the germline V gene (reference sequence). There are 14 residues in the CDR3. In DNA, the CDR3 is TGTGCCAGTAGTATAGAGGGCAGCTCCTACGAGCAGTACTTC. Its translation is CASSIEGSSYEQYF.

This chain connects TRBV10-2 to TRBJ2-7, with 8 bases that match TRBD1. After removal of 6 bases from V and 6 bases from J, the junction contained 7 bases not matched to a gene. The CDR3 contains 13 residues. The V gene's germline CDR1 is WSHSY and CDR2 SAAADI. CDR3 DNA: TGCGCCAGCAGGGACAGGGTTGAAAGCGAGCAGTACTTC. It yields the protein CASRDRVESEQYF.

The chain combines TRBV5-4 with TRBJ2-3; 14 nucleotides line up with TRBD2. Germline CDR1 and CDR2: SGHNT and YYREEE (reference sequence). The V segment lost 3 bases and the J segment 0 bases; nucleotides outside the gene matches: 6. The CDR3 has 18 residues. This chain's CDR3 is CASSSGTSGGPSTDTQYF. CDR3 nucleotides: TGTGCCAGCAGCTCCGGGACTAGCGGGGGCCCTAGCACAGATACGCAGTATTTT.

J is TRBJ2-7 and V is TRBV7-6; 8 nucleotides match TRBD2. The CDR3 extends over 18 amino acids. Losses at the gene ends were 5 bases for V and 0 bases for J; bases not matched to a gene: 15. CDR1 is SGHVS and CDR2 is FNYEAQ in the germline V gene. The CDR3 sequence is CASSLDGLALRSSYEQYF. CDR3 nucleotides: TGTGCCAGCAGCCTCGATGGACTAGCCCTCAGAAGCTCCTACGAGCAGTACTTC.

V is TRBV9 and J is TRBJ1-6, with 9 bases matching TRBD1. The length of the CDR3 is 15 residues. From germline, CDR1 is SGDLS and CDR2 YYNGEE. V shed 4 bases and J 9 bases; nucleotides not matched to a gene: 8. CDR3 protein: CASSPPGQGGSPLHF. In nucleotides, the CDR3 is TGTGCCAGCAGCCCACCGGGACAGGGAGGTTCACCCCTCCACTTT. The complete variable domain, with remaining parts taken from reference TRBV9 and TRBJ1-6, reads DSGVTQTPKHLITATGQRVTLRCSPRSGDLSVYWYQQSLDQGLQFLIQYYNGEERAKGNILERFSAQQFPDLHSELNLSSLELGDSALYFCASSPPGQGGSPLHFGNGTRLTVT.

The chain couples TRBV28 to TRBJ2-7; 11 bases agree with TRBD2. CDR1 and CDR2 (germline): MDHEN, SYDVKM. This CDR3 is built from 14 residues. Trimming cost V 5 bases and J 7 bases; bases outside gene matches: 7. CDR3 DNA: TGTGCCAGCAGTCCACTAGCGGGAGTGGGAGAGCAGTACTTC. Translated, it gives CASSPLAGVGEQYF.

The V gene is TRBV7-9, the J gene TRBJ2-1; TRBD2 aligns across 8 bases. Germline CDR1 and CDR2: SEHNR and FQNEAQ (reference sequence). Losses at the gene ends were 4 bases for V and 2 bases for J; bases not matched to a gene: 7. This CDR3 is built from 16 residues. Here the CDR3 reads CASSSILRGAYNEQFF. CDR3 nucleotide sequence: TGTGCCAGCAGCTCCATATTGCGGGGGGCCTACAATGAGCAGTTCTTC.

The gene calls are TRBV28 and TRBJ2-7; 13 bases are a match to TRBD2. The CDR3 consists of 16 residues. After removal of 7 bases from V and 4 bases from J, the junction contained 10 bases not matched to a gene. CDR1 is MDHEN, CDR2 SYDVKM, per germline. The CDR3 here is CASTLPGGLAGYEQYF. The CDR3 nucleotides read TGTGCCAGCACTCTCCCGGGGGGACTAGCGGGGTACGAGCAGTACTTC.

The chain uses TRBV9 and TRBJ2-7; D gene uncertain. Per the germline V gene, CDR1 is SGDLS and CDR2 is YYNGEE. V was shortened by 0 bases and J by 4 bases, with 14 bases between the two germline ends. This CDR3 has 15 residues. The CDR3 DNA reads TGTGCCAGCAGCGTAGTAGTTGCAGGTCCATACGAGCAGTACTTC. Protein product: CASSVVVAGPYEQYF.

This sequence joins TRBV4-1 and TRBJ2-7, with 7 bases lining up with TRBD1. This CDR3 is built from 15 residues. Per germline, CDR1 MGHRA and CDR2 YSYEKL. With 4 bases clipped from V and 0 bases from J, the junction kept 6 bases outside the gene matches. In DNA, the CDR3 is TGCGCCAGCAGCCTCCTCGGGACAGACTCCTACGAGCAGTACTTC. This codes for CASSLLGTDSYEQYF.

V usage is TRBV5-1 and J usage is TRBJ1-1; D gene unclear. This CDR3 is built from 12 residues. Germline values: CDR1 SGHRS, CDR2 YFSETQ. Trimming cost V 5 bases and J 5 bases, with 10 bases left between them. For the CDR3, the DNA is TGCGCCAGCAGTTCCCGGGAGACTGAAGCTTTCTTT. It codes for CASSSRETEAFF.

The genes are TRBV9 and TRBJ1-2; a weak D match, TRBD1 (6 bases). Germline-derived CDR1 and CDR2 are SGDLS and YYNGEE. V lost 4 bases and J lost 0, with 13 bases in between. This CDR3 contains 15 residues. In DNA form, the CDR3 reads TGTGCCAGCAGCCCAACAGGGCATACTAACTATGGCTACACCTTC. It specifies CASSPTGHTNYGYTF.

The chain joins TRBV5-5 to TRBJ2-7; TRBD2 is a possible D gene (5 bases). Trimming took off 1 base at V and 1 base at J, with 15 bases between the two ends. Germline V CDR1 and CDR2: SGHKS, YYEKEE (reference sequence). The CDR3 is 16 residues long. The CDR3 loop is CASSLLLARFSYEQYF. CDR3 in DNA: TGTGCCAGCAGCTTGTTGTTAGCGAGATTTTCCTACGAGCAGTACTTC.

The V and J genes are TRBV6-4 and TRBJ1-4, with D unresolved. From germline, CDR1 is MRHNA and CDR2 SNTAGT. This CDR3 is 14 amino acids long. V gave up 0 bases and J gave up 3 bases, with 5 bases separating them. The CDR3 DNA reads TGTGCCAGCAGTGACTCGTCTGCTAATGAAAAACTGTTTTTT. Protein sequence: CASSDSSANEKLFF.